This T cell receptor (beta chain) derives from a study of Ad26.COV2.S vaccination and SARS-CoV-2 variants. Treatment defined: about 20 received Ad26.COV2.S at low or high dose, single or two shots; roughly five received placebo; per-sample allocation not given. Sampling took place 63 days after the first vaccine or placebo injection. There are 17 residues in the CDR3. V trimming: 1 base; J trimming: 0 bases; junction bases outside the gene matches: 5. The germline V gene encodes CDR1 MGHDK and CDR2 SYGVNS. Some clones are missing from TCRdb's copy, which holds only in-frame ones; the method was immunoSEQ multiplex PCR. The sample includes about 440,000 clones, about 92% of them seen just once.

The sample was peripheral blood, taken in a trial of Ad26.COV2.S vaccine versus placebo. The chain carries TRBV25-1 and TRBJ2-3; 9 positions agree with TRBD2. The source is a person aged 18-60 years who received the Ad26.COV2.S COVID-19 vaccine or a placebo. The DNA for the CDR3 is TGTGCCAGCAGTGAATGGGCTAGCGGGGCTAGCACAGATACGCAGTATTTT. This encodes CASSEWASGASTDTQYF. Looking up the rest from reference TRBV25-1 and TRBJ2-3 gives the full variable domain: EADIYQTPRYLVIGTGKKITLECSQTMGHDKMYWYQQDPGMELHLIHYSYGVNSTEKGDLSSESTVSRIRTEHFPLTLESARPSHTSQYLCASSEWASGASTDTQYFGPGTRLTVL.